This T cell receptor (beta chain) was captured by sequencing in a study of technical replicates of blood from a handful of donors. The repertoire was sequenced with immunoSEQ multiplex PCR; TCRdb's copy has only in-frame clones and lacks some. Among some 50,000 clones, 85% to 95% were seen once, and the ten largest hold about 0.2%. Germline V gives CDR1 MDHEN, CDR2 SYDVKM. The CDR3 spans 15 residues. V gave up 7 bases and J gave up 6 bases, with 21 bases separating them. V usage is TRBV28 and J usage is TRBJ1-1; D possibly corresponds to TRBD1 (5 bases). The clonotype originates from a human donor in good health. Sequencing used T cells isolated from PBMCs. CDR3 region: CASTSGGSGDAEAFF. In DNA form, the CDR3 reads TGTGCCAGCACCTCTGGGGGGAGTGGGGACGCTGAAGCTTTCTTT.